Following are 21 T cell receptor beta chains from one sample sequenced in a study of shared clonotypes between healthy human individuals. The assay was immunoSEQ multiplex PCR, and TCRdb's table has in-frame clones only and misses some. Found here are 550,000 to 650,000 clones, approximately 96% of them singletons; the top ten hold roughly 0.12%. Terminally differentiated effector memory CD45RA+ cells were excluded from the naive CD8 cells, which were CD45RO-negative and positively selected for CCR7. The sequenced sample consisted of naive CD8+ T cells sorted from blood. The receptor source for this set is a woman in her thirties in good health.

The rearrangement uses TRBV7-6 and TRBJ2-1; 7 positions match TRBD2. The CDR3 consists of 13 residues. Trimming removed 6 bases from V and 7 bases from J; junction bases left unmatched: 6. The germline CDR1 and CDR2 sequences are SGHVS and FNYEAQ. CDR3 nucleotide sequence: TGTGCCAGCAGGGGGCTAGCGGCAAATGAGCAGTTCTTC. It codes for CASRGLAANEQFF.

The rearrangement links TRBV7-9 to TRBJ2-6, with 7 bases aligning to TRBD1. CDR1 and CDR2 (germline): SEHNR, FQNEAQ (reference sequence). With V trimmed by 8 bases and J by 2 bases, 12 bases remained unmatched. There are 17 residues in the CDR3. The CDR3 reads CASSPGTVLPGANVLTF. CDR3 DNA: TGTGCCAGCTCTCCCGGGACAGTCCTTCCTGGGGCCAACGTCCTGACTTTC.

The J gene is TRBJ2-5, the V gene TRBV7-9; 7 bases agree with TRBD1. In germline, CDR1 is SEHNR, CDR2 FQNEAQ (reference sequence). V lost 2 bases and J lost 2; bases outside the gene matches: 5. CDR3 length: 15 amino acids. CDR3 nucleotide sequence: TGTGCCAGCAGCTTACCTCCAGGGGGTCAAGAGACCCAGTACTTC. It specifies CASSLPPGGQETQYF. Based on the CDR3 plus reference TRBV7-9 and TRBJ2-5, the full variable domain is DTGVSQNPRHKITKRGQNVTFRCDPISEHNRLYWYRQTLGQGPEFLTYFQNEAQLEKSRLLSDRFSAERPKGSFSTLEIQRTEQGDSAMYLCASSLPPGGQETQYFGPGTRLLVL.

This chain joins TRBV9 and TRBJ2-5; 8 bases match TRBD1. After removal of 4 bases from V and 6 bases from J, the junction contained 11 bases not matched to a gene. Looked up from germline, CDR1 is SGDLS and CDR2 is YYNGEE. This CDR3 contains 15 residues. CDR3 DNA: TGTGCCAGCAGCCCGGGACAGGTCGAGGGAAAGACCCAGTACTTC. Its protein is CASSPGQVEGKTQYF.

V gene TRBV2 combines with J gene TRBJ2-5; TRBD1 might be the D (6 bases). The germline CDR1 and CDR2 sequences are SNHLY and FYNNEI. This CDR3 is built from 15 residues. V gave up 3 bases and J gave up 1 base, with 12 bases separating them. The CDR3 loop is CASSEGALTQETQYF. As DNA, the CDR3 is TGTGCCAGCAGTGAGGGGGCCCTAACCCAAGAGACCCAGTACTTC. The full variable domain, in which reference TRBV2 and TRBJ2-5 provide the parts outside the CDR3, is EPEVTQTPSHQVTQMGQEVILRCVPISNHLYFYWYRQILGQKVEFLVSFYNNEISEKSEIFDDQFSVERPDGSNFTLKIRSTKLEDSAMYFCASSEGALTQETQYFGPGTRLLVL.

This chain links TRBV12-2 with TRBJ1-2; the table names TRBD1, a call not compared with the DNA. TRBV12-2 is reported as a pseudogene. The length of the CDR3 is 16 residues. Here the CDR3 DNA reads TGTGCAAGTCGCTTAGCGCGGCACAGGACAGCCTATGGCTACACCTTC. Translated, it gives CASRLARHRTAYGYTF.

For the CDR3, the DNA is TGCGCCAGCAGTGACCGGACTAGCGGGAGCCTTGGACACGAGCAGTACTTC. It specifies CASSDRTSGSLGHEQYF. The V call is TRBV10-2, the J call TRBJ2-7; 13 bases agree with TRBD2. Unmatched junction bases numbered 10, after V lost 3 bases and J lost 5 bases. There are 17 residues in the CDR3. The germline gives CDR1 WSHSY, CDR2 SAAADI.

The chain has TRBV4-1 and TRBJ2-1, with 11 bases fitting TRBD2. Germline lookup yields CDR1 MGHRA and CDR2 YSYEKL. The V gene end was trimmed by 1 base and the J gene end by 6 bases; junction bases not matched to a gene: 8. The CDR3 runs 17 residues. CDR3 coding DNA: TGCGCCAGCAGCCAAGGGGCAACTAGCGGGAGCTTCAATGAGCAGTTCTTC. Translated: CASSQGATSGSFNEQFF.

The chain combines TRBV19 with TRBJ2-5; 12 bases are a match to TRBD1. The J call may be mistaken, given a closer DNA end match to TRBJ2-7. The V gene's germline CDR1 is LNHDA and CDR2 SQIVND (reference sequence). CDR3 length equals 16 residues. CDR3 nucleotide sequence: TGTGCCAGTAGTAGTATCCGGGACAGGGGGCCATACGAGCAGTACTTC. It translates to CASSSIRDRGPYEQYF.

The chain employs TRBV14 and TRBJ1-4, with D perhaps TRBD1 (5 bases). The V and J ends lost 1 base and 7 bases respectively, with 10 bases between them. Germline loops: CDR1 SGHDN, CDR2 FVKESK. This CDR3 has 14 amino acids. In DNA form, the CDR3 reads TGTGCCAGCAGCCAAGTCCAGGGTAGTGAAAAACTGTTTTTT. The encoded protein is CASSQVQGSEKLFF.

The chain joins TRBV27 to TRBJ2-7; TRBD1 matches 10 bases. Germline trimming cut 6 bases from V and 3 bases from J; bases unmatched to any gene: 8. The germline V gene has CDR1 MNHEY and CDR2 SMNVEV (reference sequence). CDR3 size: 15 residues. CDR3 bases: TGTGCCAGCAGCTTCGGGGGACAGGGGCTCTACGAGCAGTACTTC. Amino acids: CASSFGGQGLYEQYF.

The chain links TRBV21-1 to TRBJ2-7; the table's D call, TRBD2, was not checked against the DNA. TRBV21-1 is a pseudogene segment. There are 18 residues in the CDR3. CDR3 in amino acids: CASSTKSLTSGRRDEQYF. For the CDR3, the DNA is TGTGCCAGCAGCACTAAAAGCCTCACTAGCGGGAGGAGAGACGAGCAGTACTTC.

The chain employs TRBV5-4 and TRBJ2-3, with 8 positions matching TRBD1. CDR1 and CDR2 (germline): SGHNT, YYREEE (reference sequence). V lost 2 bases to trimming and J lost 3 bases; unmatched junction nucleotides: 5. There are 15 residues in the CDR3. The CDR3 protein is CASSFQGARTDTQYF. CDR3 coding DNA: TGTGCCAGCAGCTTCCAGGGGGCAAGAACAGATACGCAGTATTTT.

This sequence joins TRBV27 and TRBJ1-5; no reliable D call. V was trimmed by 6 bases and J by 5 bases, leaving 20 bases between them. This CDR3 region has 16 residues. CDR1 is MNHEY and CDR2 is SMNVEV in the germline V gene (reference sequence). CDR3: CASREQNYRVDQPQHF. The CDR3 nucleotides are TGTGCCAGCAGAGAACAAAACTACAGAGTAGATCAGCCCCAGCATTTT.

V and J are TRBV4-1 and TRBJ2-5; 8 bases fit TRBD2. The CDR3 consists of 15 residues. Germline CDR1 and CDR2: MGHRA and YSYEKL. The ends lost 8 bases at V and 4 bases at J; junction bases unmatched: 12. The CDR3 DNA reads as TGCGCCAGCGCTACACGTTCGGGGGGGGCAGAGACCCAGTACTTC. This encodes CASATRSGGAETQYF.

This clone was seen a handful of times. The chain uses TRBV15 and TRBJ2-7, with TRBD2 matching over 10 bases. CDR1 is LNHNV and CDR2 is YYDKDF in the germline V gene (reference sequence). The J segment lost 1 base and the V segment lost 0 bases, leaving 3 bases of the junction unmatched. This CDR3 is built from 16 residues. This CDR3 reads CATSRDGTSASYEQYF. The DNA of the CDR3 is TGTGCCACCAGCAGAGATGGGACTAGCGCTTCCTACGAGCAGTACTTC.

The V gene is TRBV9, the J gene TRBJ2-1, with TRBD2 matching over 12 bases. V lost 0 bases to trimming and J lost 9 bases; unmatched junction nucleotides: 7. Germline CDR1 and CDR2: SGDLS and YYNGEE. There are 16 residues in the CDR3. CDR3: CASSVAIASGRAEQFF. The CDR3 DNA reads as TGTGCCAGCAGCGTAGCTATCGCTAGCGGGAGGGCTGAGCAGTTCTTC.

The CDR3 reads CASSYERGGHKNIQYF. CDR3 DNA: TGTGCCAGCAGCTACGAGCGGGGAGGCCACAAAAACATTCAGTACTTC. V is TRBV13 and J is TRBJ2-4; 7 nucleotides line up with TRBD2. The CDR3 totals 16 residues. The J segment lost 3 bases and the V segment lost 4 bases, leaving 9 bases of the junction unmatched. Germline assignment: CDR1 PRHDT and CDR2 FYEKMQ (reference sequence).

In this sample, this clone turned up once. The chain joins TRBV4-2 to TRBJ2-5, with D perhaps matching TRBD1 (6 bases). TRBJ2-7 matches the DNA end more closely, so the J call is doubtful. In germline, CDR1 is LGHNA, CDR2 YNFKEQ. This CDR3 contains 17 residues. The CDR3 is CASSQDPTGKAPYEQYF. The CDR3 region has the DNA TGTGCCAGCAGCCAAGATCCTACAGGGAAGGCCCCCTACGAGCAGTACTTC.

The V and J genes are TRBV14 and TRBJ2-7; no definite D call. The germline V and J ends were trimmed by 0 bases and 7 bases, with 10 bases remaining between them. The CDR3 runs to 13 residues. Germline loops: CDR1 SGHDN, CDR2 FVKESK. The CDR3 here is CASSQEEWPEQYF. The CDR3 DNA sequence: TGTGCCAGCAGCCAAGAGGAGTGGCCGGAGCAGTACTTC.

V is TRBV14 and J is TRBJ1-1, with 8 bases fitting TRBD1. The CDR3 is 16 amino acids. V shed 0 bases, J shed 1 base, and the junction held 4 bases outside the gene matches. Germline V CDR1 and CDR2: SGHDN, FVKESK. CDR3 in DNA: TGTGCCAGCAGCCAAGAACAGGGGGAGAAGAACACTGAAGCTTTCTTT. Its translation is CASSQEQGEKNTEAFF.